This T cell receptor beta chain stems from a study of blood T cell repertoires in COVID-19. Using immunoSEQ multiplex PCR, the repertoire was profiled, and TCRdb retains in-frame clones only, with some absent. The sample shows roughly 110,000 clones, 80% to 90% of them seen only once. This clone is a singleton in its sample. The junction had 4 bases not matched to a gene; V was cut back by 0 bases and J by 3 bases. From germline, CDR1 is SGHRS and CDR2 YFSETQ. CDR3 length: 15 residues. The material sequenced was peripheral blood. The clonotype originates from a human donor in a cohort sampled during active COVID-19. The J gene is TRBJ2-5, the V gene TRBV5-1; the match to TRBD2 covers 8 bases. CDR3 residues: CASSLETSVEETQYF. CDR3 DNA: TGCGCCAGCAGCTTGGAGACTAGCGTCGAAGAGACCCAGTACTTC.